This T cell receptor (beta chain) was captured in a study of blood T cell dynamics during melanoma immunotherapy. Across the whole study: First-line therapy was either pembrolizumab or nivolumab with ipilimumab for metastatic melanoma.

Sequencing used immunoSEQ multiplex PCR; TCRdb keeps in-frame clones, though not all of them. The sample shows about 8,000 clones, 81% of them seen only once. The CDR3 covers 15 residues. CDR1 and CDR2 from the germline V gene are LNHDA and SQIVND (reference sequence). Unmatched junction bases numbered 3, after V lost 3 bases and J lost 8 bases. This sample's time point: week 3, after first cycle of checkpoint inhibitor. The sequenced sample was blood, obtained from a patient treated with checkpoint blockade. The receptor's source is a human donor with melanoma. V usage is TRBV19 and J usage is TRBJ1-6; TRBD1 agrees at 11 bases. The chain's CDR3 is CASSIPGQGDSPLHF. The CDR3 coding sequence is TGTGCCAGTAGTATCCCGGGACAGGGGGATTCACCCCTCCACTTT.